The present T cell receptor (beta chain) was sequenced within a study of graft-versus-host responses after intestinal transplantation. Overall study context: Multivisceral, liver-intestinal, or isolated intestinal grafts went to recipients.

About this clone: Its antigen is currently unknown.

The V gene lost 4 bases and the J gene lost 3 bases, with 12 bases spanning the gap. Germline values: CDR1 LGHNA, CDR2 YSLEER. This CDR3 is 14 amino acids long. Assay: immunoSEQ multiplex PCR; the TCRdb copy retains only in-frame clones and omits some. There are 45,000 to 60,000 clones in the sample; approximately 96% occur only once, and approximately 0.2% lies in the top ten. Sequencing used unstimulated CD8+ T cells sorted from spleen or lymph node cells, obtained before transplant. This rearrangement joins TRBV4-3 to TRBJ1-2; no reliable D call. The clonotype was recovered from a human donor who was the organ donor for an intestinal transplant. The CDR3 protein is CASSPSTGDYGYTF. CDR3 DNA sequence: TGCGCCAGCAGCCCCTCGACCGGTGACTATGGCTACACCTTC.